These 18 T cell receptor beta chains originate from one sample sequenced in a study of shared clonotypes between healthy human individuals. TCRdb keeps only in-frame clones here, not all; method: immunoSEQ multiplex PCR. The sample includes roughly 2.1 million clones, 90% to 95% of them seen just once. Cells designated naive CD8 were CD45RO-negative and were positively selected for CCR7, with terminally differentiated effector memory CD45RA+ cells excluded. The specimen sequenced was naive CD8+ T cells from PBMCs. The receptor set was obtained from a man younger than 35 in good health. Some clones in this sample may be carry-over from other donors' samples.

The table lists this clone with a count of one. The genes are TRBV2 and TRBJ2-7; a weak D match, TRBD2 (5 bases). The length of the CDR3 is 12 residues. Germline-derived CDR1 and CDR2 are SNHLY and FYNNEI. V was pared by 2 bases and J by 6 bases, with 8 bases between. The CDR3 region is CASSEQRPEQYF. For the CDR3, the DNA is TGTGCCAGCAGTGAACAGCGGCCCGAGCAGTACTTC.

J is TRBJ2-7 and V is TRBV4-1; 8 nucleotides line up with TRBD1. The J segment lost 2 bases and the V segment lost 4 bases, leaving 7 bases of the junction unmatched. Germline V gene sequence: CDR1 MGHRA, CDR2 YSYEKL. CDR3 length: 15 residues. As DNA, the CDR3 is TGCGCCAGCAGCCTTGGGACAGGCGACGCCTACGAGCAGTACTTC. Translating it yields CASSLGTGDAYEQYF.

The chain links TRBV28 to TRBJ2-4, with 11 bases aligning to TRBD1. Germline V gene lookup returns CDR1 MDHEN and CDR2 SYDVKM. Trimming took 4 bases from V and 0 from J; bases not matched to a gene: 11. The CDR3 loop spans 19 amino acids. CDR3 coding DNA: TGTGCCAGCAGTTCAATCCGGGACAGGGGGTTCTTAGCCAAAAACATTCAGTACTTC. It translates to CASSSIRDRGFLAKNIQYF.

The rearrangement links TRBV6-1 to TRBJ2-7, with 9 bases aligning to TRBD1. The CDR3 totals 16 residues. J was trimmed by 5 bases and V by 2 bases; bases with no gene match: 10. Germline CDR1 MNHNS, CDR2 SASEGT. DNA for the CDR3: TGTGCCAGCAGTGAACCTGTTAGGACAGGGGTCCACGAGCAGTACTTC. Amino acid sequence: CASSEPVRTGVHEQYF.

The chain couples TRBV7-8 to TRBJ1-4, with D unresolved. The CDR3 contains 15 residues. The ends were cut back, 5 bases at V and 4 bases at J, with 14 bases in the middle. Per germline, CDR1 SGHVS and CDR2 FQNEAQ. The CDR3 DNA sequence: TGTGCCAGCAGCCCCCAAGGAGGCCTTAATGAAAAACTGTTTTTT. Translated: CASSPQGGLNEKLFF. The entire variable domain, with the rest obtained from reference TRBV7-8 and TRBJ1-4, is as follows: GAGVSQSPRYKVAKRGQDVALRCDPISGHVSLFWYQQALGQGPEFLTYFQNEAQLDKSGLPSDRFFAERPEGSVSTLKIQRTQQEDSAVYLCASSPQGGLNEKLFFGSGTQLSVL.

As to this clone: One end of the junction does not line up with germline, which may come from a read error. The genes are TRBV5-1 and TRBJ2-7; no clear D. From germline, CDR1 is SGHRS and CDR2 YFSETQ. This CDR3 comprises 14 residues. Written as DNA, the CDR3 is TGCGCCAGCACCTTGGACGCCAGCTCCTACGAGCAGTACTTC. It encodes CASTLDASSYEQYF.

This chain uses TRBV5-6 with TRBJ2-1; D unclear. Trimming left V 2 bases short and J 6 bases short, with 15 bases between. There are 15 residues in the CDR3. Germline CDR1 reads SGHDT; CDR2 reads YYEEEE. CDR3 coding DNA: TGTGCCAGCAGCTTCTTGGGGAACACGGGCAATGAGCAGTTCTTC. It is translated as CASSFLGNTGNEQFF.

The chain is built from TRBV12-2 and TRBJ1-1. TRBV12-2 is an annotated pseudogene. The CDR3 is 13 residues long. The CDR3 is CASRSEAGKEAFF. For the CDR3, the DNA is TGTGCAAGTCGCTCCGAGGCGGGGAAGGAAGCTTTCTTT.

The gene calls are TRBV7-2 and TRBJ2-3, with 10 bases aligning to TRBD2. Unmatched junction bases numbered 5, after V lost 5 bases and J lost 0 bases. This CDR3 is built from 16 residues. CDR1 is SGHTA, CDR2 FQGNSA, per germline. CDR3 sequence reads: CASSIGTSVSTDTQYF. Here the CDR3 DNA reads TGTGCCAGCAGCATTGGGACTAGCGTTAGCACAGATACGCAGTATTTT.

Regarding this clone: Other nucleotide sequences in the sample specify the same CDR3. This chain links TRBV27 with TRBJ1-2; D gene uncertain. V was pared by 0 bases and J by 0 bases, with 5 bases between. CDR1 MNHEY and CDR2 SMNVEV come from the germline V gene (reference sequence). This CDR3 comprises 14 residues. The CDR3 nucleotides read TGTGCCAGCAGTTTATCTGCCTCTAACTATGGCTACACCTTC. This codes for CASSLSASNYGYTF.

The chain is built from TRBV6-5 and TRBJ2-1; 10 nucleotides align to TRBD2. The germline V gene encodes CDR1 MNHEY and CDR2 SVGAGI. V lost 7 bases and J lost 6; bases outside the gene matches: 9. This CDR3 is built from 15 residues. The CDR3 loop is CASTMGLAISNEQFF. CDR3 coding DNA: TGTGCCAGCACAATGGGACTAGCGATCTCCAATGAGCAGTTCTTC.

The J gene is TRBJ2-7, the V gene TRBV28; weak D call: TRBD2 (6 bases). Trimming left V 10 bases short and J 7 bases short, with 23 bases between. This CDR3 spans 14 amino acids. Germline CDR1 and CDR2: MDHEN and SYDVKM. CDR3 in amino acids: CATRLSEDRGEQYF. CDR3 DNA: TGTGCCACCCGGCTCAGCGAAGACCGGGGGGAGCAGTACTTC.

This clone was seen only a few times. The sample has other DNA sequences that encode this CDR3 too. The chain is built from TRBV27 and TRBJ2-7, with TRBD1 matching 7 bases. The CDR3 runs to 14 residues. The V and J ends lost 5 bases and 3 bases, in that order; junction bases with no gene match: 7. Germline V gene data show CDR1 as MNHEY and CDR2 as SMNVEV (reference sequence). The CDR3 reads CASSPLGQIYEQYF. Here the CDR3 DNA reads TGTGCCAGCAGTCCGCTGGGACAGATCTACGAGCAGTACTTC.

The table lists this clone with a count of one. An end of the junction differs from the germline gene, which may be a read error. Within the sample, other DNA sequences also encode this same CDR3. DNA for the CDR3: TGTGCCAGTAGCTTGGAAGGGGGCGAGCAGTACTTC. Amino acids: CASSLEGGEQYF. This rearrangement joins TRBV5-6 to TRBJ2-7; tentative D call: TRBD1 (6 bases). Germline values: CDR1 SGHDT, CDR2 YYEEEE. CDR3 length: 12 residues.

This clone occurred once. This chain joins TRBV28 and TRBJ2-7, with 8 bases aligning to TRBD1. In germline, CDR1 is MDHEN, CDR2 SYDVKM. The CDR3 spans 15 residues. V was pared by 5 bases and J by 3 bases, with 9 bases of the junction left unmatched. The CDR3 region is CASSPPGQVNYEQYF. The DNA of the CDR3 is TGTGCCAGCAGTCCCCCGGGACAGGTAAACTACGAGCAGTACTTC. Looking up the rest from reference TRBV28 and TRBJ2-7 gives the full variable domain: DVKVTQSSRYLVKRTGEKVFLECVQDMDHENMFWYRQDPGLGLRLIYFSYDVKMKEKGDIPEGYSVSREKKERFSLILESASTNQTSMYLCASSPPGQVNYEQYFGPGTRLTVT.

In its sample, this clone was seen once. J is TRBJ1-4 and V is TRBV6-1; D is uncertain. V lost 3 bases to trimming and J lost 0 bases, with 11 bases between them. The V gene's germline CDR1 is MNHNS and CDR2 SASEGT. This CDR3 has 16 amino acids. CDR3 residues: CASSDRTETTNEKLFF. The CDR3, as DNA: TGTGCCAGCAGTGACCGAACCGAAACAACTAATGAAAAACTGTTTTTT.

Of note for this clone: The germline gene is not matched at one end of the junction; a read error may be the cause. The CDR3 nucleotides read TGTACCAGCAGTTTGAGAGTACAGGGGATGGAGACCCAGTACTTC. Amino acids: CTSSLRVQGMETQYF. This chain joins TRBV27 and TRBJ2-5; 7 bases match TRBD1. The germline V gene encodes CDR1 MNHEY and CDR2 SMNVEV (reference sequence). The CDR3 sequence is 15 residues long.

The V and J genes are TRBV28 and TRBJ2-3, with TRBD2 identical over 8 bases. V dropped 2 bases and J dropped 10; count of bases not matched to a gene: 5. CDR3 length equals 13 residues. In germline, CDR1 is MDHEN, CDR2 SYDVKM. The CDR3 loop reads CASSLPSLAAQYF. The CDR3 bases are TGTGCCAGCAGTTTACCCTCACTAGCGGCGCAGTATTTT.